This is a list of T cell receptor beta chains from one sample in a study of blood T cell repertoires in COVID-19. Some clones are missing from TCRdb's copy, which holds only in-frame ones; the method was immunoSEQ multiplex PCR. The table shows roughly 220,000 clones, with approximately 80% occurring only once. The source material was peripheral blood. The receptors come from a woman of 80 years or more with COVID-19, enrolled during active disease. CDR3s include the opening cysteine and the closing phenylalanine or tryptophan. D genes are given only for firm matches. Not all rows give a size; the values are once, few, many and, for expanded clones, a class.

TRBJ1-6 TRBV5-4 few NA CASSTDRSSYNSPLHF TGTGCCAGCAGCACAGACAGGAGCTCCTATAATTCACCCCTCCACTTT
TRBJ1-5 TRBV5-8 few TRBD1 CASSLGDSPNQPQHF TGTGCCAGCAGCTTGGGGGACAGCCCAAATCAGCCCCAGCATTTT
TRBJ1-1 TRBV2 few NA CASSEGGNTEAFF TGTGCCAGCAGTGAGGGGGGAAACACTGAAGCTTTCTTT
TRBJ1-2 TRBV19 NA TRBD1 CASRQGIYGYTF TGTGCCAGCCGACAGGGGATCTATGGCTACACCTTC
TRBJ2-1 TRBV27 NA TRBD1 CASQRDRVSNEQFF TGTGCCAGCCAACGGGACAGGGTATCAAATGAGCAGTTCTTC
TRBJ2-5 TRBV28 NA TRBD2 CASSWTSGSLGAQYF TGTGCCAGCAGTTGGACTAGCGGGAGCCTGGGGGCCCAGTACTTC
TRBJ2-3 TRBV28 NA NA CASRGGTDTQYF TGTGCCAGCAGGGGAGGCACAGATACGCAGTATTTT
TRBJ1-1 TRBV14 few TRBD1 CASSQGDRGPNTEAFF TGTGCCAGCAGCCAGGGGGACAGGGGGCCGAACACTGAAGCTTTCTTT
TRBJ2-1 TRBV6-5 NA TRBD2 CASSSRTSGGAGEQFF TGTGCCAGCAGTTCCCGGACTAGCGGGGGGGCCGGTGAGCAGTTCTTC
TRBJ1-2 TRBV5-6 once NA CASSLAGLEYGYTF TGTGCCAGCAGCTTGGCGGGGTTAGAATATGGCTACACCTTC
TRBJ2-7 TRBV3-1/TRBV3-2 NA NA CASSQSAYEQYF TGTGCCAGCAGCCAGTCCGCCTACGAGCAGTACTTC
TRBJ1-2 TRBV6-1 NA NA CASSERVYGYTF TGTGCCAGCAGTGAACGGGTCTATGGCTACACCTTC
TRBJ2-5 TRBV14 NA NA CASRRTGRGQETQYF TGTGCCAGCAGACGCACAGGGAGAGGCCAAGAGACCCAGTACTTC
TRBJ2-7 TRBV28 NA TRBD2 CASSFGGSRYEQYF TGTGCCAGCAGTTTCGGGGGGTCGCGCTACGAGCAGTACTTC
TRBJ2-7 TRBV7-9 NA TRBD1 CASSLLPSPGQGGEQYF TGTGCCAGCAGCTTATTACCCTCTCCGGGACAGGGAGGAGAGCAGTACTTC
TRBJ1-2 TRBV5-1 NA NA CASSYDRLGYGYTF TGCGCCAGCAGCTATGACAGGCTAGGATATGGCTACACCTTC
TRBJ2-6 TRBV5-1 NA NA CASSLGRATGANVLTF TGCGCCAGCAGCTTGGGGAGGGCCACTGGGGCCAACGTCCTGACTTTC
TRBJ1-4 TRBV30 NA NA CAWSAKGATNEKLFF TGTGCCTGGAGTGCAAAGGGGGCAACTAATGAAAAACTGTTTTTT
TRBJ1-1 TRBV5-1 NA NA CASSFRVGNTEAFF TGCGCCAGCAGCTTCAGGGTAGGGAACACTGAAGCTTTCTTT
TRBJ2-7 TRBV2 few NA CASSVTSYEQYF TGTGCCAGCAGTGTCACTAGCTACGAGCAGTACTTC
TRBJ1-5 TRBV27 NA TRBD1 CASTDRGGSSNQPQHF TGTGCCAGCACTGACAGGGGGGGGTCCAGCAATCAGCCCCAGCATTTT
TRBJ2-7 TRBV4-2 NA NA CASSRQTGGVEEQYF TGTGCCAGCAGCCGCCAAACAGGGGGGGTGGAGGAGCAGTACTTC
TRBJ1-4 TRBV13 NA TRBD1 CASSVSGQGEKLFF TGTGCCAGCAGCGTTTCGGGACAGGGTGAAAAACTGTTTTTT
TRBJ1-2 TRBV14 NA NA CASSQGATGTHGYTF TGTGCCAGCAGCCAAGGGGCTACTGGTACGCATGGCTACACCTTC
TRBJ2-1 TRBV5-8 NA TRBD1 CASSRGQGVINEQFF TGTGCCAGCAGCCGAGGACAGGGTGTCATAAATGAGCAGTTCTTC
TRBJ2-7 TRBV7-8 NA TRBD2 CASSFSGTSLNF TGTGCCAGCAGCTTCTCCGGGACTAGCTTAAACTTC
TRBJ2-3 TRBV6-6 NA TRBD2 CASSTGTRGTDTQYF TGTGCCAGCAGCACCGGGACTAGGGGGACAGATACGCAGTATTTT
TRBJ1-5 TRBV7-8 NA NA CASSLASRVQPQHF TGTGCCAGCAGCTTAGCCTCCCGAGTTCAGCCCCAGCATTTT
TRBJ1-6 TRBV7-9 once NA CASSSGNSPLHF TGTGCCAGCAGCTCGGGTAATTCACCCCTCCACTTT
TRBJ1-1 TRBV28 NA NA CASSPQGGASTEAFF TGTGCCAGCAGTCCCCAGGGAGGGGCGAGCACTGAAGCTTTCTTT
TRBJ1-2 TRBV6-1 NA TRBD1 CASSEAPGGATYGYTF TGTGCCAGCAGTGAAGCTCCAGGGGGCGCGACATATGGCTACACCTTC
TRBJ2-2 TRBV19 NA NA CASSRWEATPGELFF TGTGCCAGTAGTAGGTGGGAGGCGACCCCCGGGGAGCTGTTTTTT
TRBJ2-2 TRBV4-3 NA NA CASSQDPSNTGELFF TGCGCCAGCAGCCAAGACCCCTCGAACACCGGGGAGCTGTTTTTT
TRBJ1-5 TRBV28 NA TRBD1 CASIEGTGRGQPQHF TGTGCCAGCATCGAGGGGACAGGGAGAGGGCAGCCCCAGCATTTT
TRBJ2-5 TRBV7-9 NA NA CASSSQGSGETQYF TGTGCCAGCAGCTCTCAGGGTTCCGGGGAGACCCAGTACTTC
TRBJ2-3 TRBV30 once NA CAWSVKMTSTDTQYF TGTGCCTGGAGTGTAAAGATGACTAGCACAGATACGCAGTATTTT
TRBJ1-2 TRBV25-1 NA NA CASSDTGHGYGYTF TGTGCCAGCAGTGATACAGGACACGGCTATGGCTACACCTTC
TRBJ2-1 TRBV4-1 few NA CASSHRGSSYNEQFF TGCGCCAGCAGCCATCGGGGGAGCTCCTACAATGAGCAGTTCTTC
TRBJ2-7 TRBV10-3 NA TRBD2 CAIKAGEPYEQYF TGTGCCATAAAAGCGGGGGAACCTTACGAGCAGTACTTC
TRBJ1-4 TRBV2 many NA CASRVGRQANEKLFF TGTGCCAGCAGGGTCGGGAGGCAGGCTAATGAAAAACTGTTTTTT
TRBJ2-5 TRBV19 NA TRBD2 CASRPTSGGKETQYF TGTGCCAGTAGACCGACTAGCGGGGGGAAGGAGACCCAGTACTTC
TRBJ1-1 TRBV27 NA NA CASSFLASGSLNTEAFF TGTGCCAGCAGTTTCCTCGCATCGGGGTCATTAAACACTGAAGCTTTCTTT
TRBJ1-2 TRBV19 NA NA CASSPGDYGYTF TGTGCCAGTAGTCCAGGGGACTATGGCTACACCTTC
TRBJ1-5 TRBV12-3/TRBV12-4 NA NA CASSHGQLQPQHF TGTGCCAGCAGCCACGGACAGCTTCAGCCCCAGCATTTT
TRBJ2-5 TRBV6-4 NA NA CASSEVRETQYF TGTGCCAGCAGTGAAGTCAGGGAGACCCAGTACTTC
TRBJ2-2 TRBV4-1 NA NA CASSQVAGRTGELFF TGCGCCAGCAGCCAAGTGGCGGGGCGGACCGGGGAGCTGTTTTTT
TRBJ1-6 TRBV19 NA NA CASSPRHSSYNSPLHF TGTGCCAGTAGTCCCCGACACAGCTCCTATAATTCACCCCTCCACTTT
TRBJ2-7 TRBV5-1 NA TRBD1 CASSIRDRDWEQYF TGCGCCAGCAGCATCCGGGACAGGGATTGGGAGCAGTACTTC
TRBJ2-5 TRBV7-2 NA TRBD1 CASSSGTGGLETQYF TGTGCCAGCAGCTCTGGGACAGGGGGCTTGGAGACCCAGTACTTC
TRBJ2-3 TRBV11-3 once NA CASSLGGGHTDTQYF TGTGCCAGCAGCTTAGGGGGGGGCCACACAGATACGCAGTATTTT